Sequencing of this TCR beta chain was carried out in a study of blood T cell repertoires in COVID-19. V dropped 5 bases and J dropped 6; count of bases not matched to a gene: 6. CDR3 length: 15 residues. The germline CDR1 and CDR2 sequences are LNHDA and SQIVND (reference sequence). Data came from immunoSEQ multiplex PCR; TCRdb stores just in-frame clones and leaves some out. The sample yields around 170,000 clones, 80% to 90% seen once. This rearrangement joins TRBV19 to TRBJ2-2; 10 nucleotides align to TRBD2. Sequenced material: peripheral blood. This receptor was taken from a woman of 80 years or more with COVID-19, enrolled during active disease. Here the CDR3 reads CASSFLAGVSGELFF. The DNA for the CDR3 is TGTGCCAGTAGTTTTCTAGCGGGAGTGTCCGGGGAGCTGTTTTTT.